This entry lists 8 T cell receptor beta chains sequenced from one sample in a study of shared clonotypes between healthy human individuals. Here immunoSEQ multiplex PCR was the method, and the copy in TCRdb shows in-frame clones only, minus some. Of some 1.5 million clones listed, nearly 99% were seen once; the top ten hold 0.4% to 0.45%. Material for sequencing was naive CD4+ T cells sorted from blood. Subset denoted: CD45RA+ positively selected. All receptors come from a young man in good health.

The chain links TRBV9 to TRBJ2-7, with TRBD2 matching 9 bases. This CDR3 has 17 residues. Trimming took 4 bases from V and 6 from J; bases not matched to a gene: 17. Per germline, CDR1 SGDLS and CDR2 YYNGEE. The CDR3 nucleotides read TGTGCCAGCAGCATTGGGGGGACTAGCCACAAATCTTCCGAGCAGTACTTC. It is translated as CASSIGGTSHKSSEQYF.

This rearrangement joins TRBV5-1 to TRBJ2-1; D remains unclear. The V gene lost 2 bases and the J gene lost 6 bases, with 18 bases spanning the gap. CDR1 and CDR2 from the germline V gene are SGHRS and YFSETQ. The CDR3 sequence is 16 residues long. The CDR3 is CASSLLQSLGSNEQFF. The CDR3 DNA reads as TGCGCCAGCAGCTTACTTCAGTCCCTCGGGTCCAATGAGCAGTTCTTC.

CDR3 sequence (DNA): TGCGCCAGCAGCTTGGTCGACACACCGGAGACCCAGTACTTC. This codes for CASSLVDTPETQYF. The chain carries TRBV5-1 and TRBJ2-5, with no clear D. Germline V gives CDR1 SGHRS, CDR2 YFSETQ. V lost 0 bases and J lost 5, with 11 bases in between. The CDR3 length is 14 residues.

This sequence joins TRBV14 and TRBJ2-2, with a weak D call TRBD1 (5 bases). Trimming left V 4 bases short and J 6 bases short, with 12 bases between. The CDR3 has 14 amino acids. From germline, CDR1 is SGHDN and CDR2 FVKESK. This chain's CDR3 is CASSLGARSGELFF. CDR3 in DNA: TGTGCCAGCAGCCTAGGGGCGCGATCCGGGGAGCTGTTTTTT.

CDR3 loop: CASRRLAGVYEQYF. The DNA for the CDR3 is TGTGCCAGCAGGCGACTAGCGGGAGTATACGAGCAGTACTTC. The chain links TRBV6-6 to TRBJ2-7; 12 nucleotides align to TRBD2. CDR3 length: 14 residues. CDR1 is MNHNY and CDR2 is SVGAGI in the germline V gene (reference sequence). The V gene end was trimmed by 6 bases and the J gene end by 4 bases; junction bases not matched to a gene: 4.

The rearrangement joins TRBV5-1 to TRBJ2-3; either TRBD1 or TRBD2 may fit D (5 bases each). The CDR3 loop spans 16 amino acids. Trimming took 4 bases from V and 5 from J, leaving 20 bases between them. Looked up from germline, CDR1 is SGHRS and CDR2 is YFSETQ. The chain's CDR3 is CASSTHPPGTGDTQYF. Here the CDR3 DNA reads TGCGCCAGCAGCACACACCCTCCGGGGACGGGAGATACGCAGTATTTT.

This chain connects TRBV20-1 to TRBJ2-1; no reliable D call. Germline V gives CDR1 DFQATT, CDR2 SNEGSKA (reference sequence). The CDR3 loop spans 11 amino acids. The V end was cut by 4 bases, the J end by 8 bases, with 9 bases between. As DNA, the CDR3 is TGCAGTGCTACAGATGGTGATGAGCAGTTCTTC. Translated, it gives CSATDGDEQFF.

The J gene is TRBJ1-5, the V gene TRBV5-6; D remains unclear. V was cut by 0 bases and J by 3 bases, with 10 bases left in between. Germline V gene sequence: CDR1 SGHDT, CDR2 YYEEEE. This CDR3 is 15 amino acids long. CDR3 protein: CASSLARGDNQPQHF. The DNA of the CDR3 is TGTGCCAGCAGCTTGGCCCGGGGAGACAATCAGCCCCAGCATTTT. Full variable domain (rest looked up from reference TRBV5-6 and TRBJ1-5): DAGVTQSPTHLIKTRGQQVTLRCSPKSGHDTVSWYQQALGQGPQFIFQYYEEEERQRGNFPDRFSGHQFPNYSSELNVNALLLGDSALYLCASSLARGDNQPQHFGDGTRLSIL.